A single sample gave rise to the 18 T cell receptor beta chains below, sequenced in a study of OX40 agonist ivuxolimab in advanced cancers. The table came from immunoSEQ multiplex PCR; TCRdb's copy has only in-frame clones and leaves some out. The table records some 80,000 clones, around 88% of them present only once. Specimen: CD4+ or CD8+ T cells sorted from blood, collected in a trial of the OX40 agonist ivuxolimab. The receptors derive from an adult with an advanced solid tumor such as melanoma, head and neck, liver or kidney cancer.

V usage is TRBV27 and J usage is TRBJ1-4, with a weak D call TRBD1 (5 bases). The ends were cut back, 0 bases at V and 1 base at J, with 15 bases in the middle. CDR1 is MNHEY, CDR2 SMNVEV, per germline (reference sequence). This CDR3 is 18 amino acids long. The CDR3 nucleotides are TGTGCCAGCAGTTTATCGGGGCAGCCCGTGGGAACTAATGAAAAACTGTTTTTT. Residues: CASSLSGQPVGTNEKLFF.

The V gene is TRBV5-5, the J gene TRBJ1-2; the match to TRBD1 covers 7 bases. The CDR3 consists of 14 residues. With 4 bases clipped from V and 8 bases from J, the junction kept 11 bases outside the gene matches. Germline CDR1 reads SGHKS; CDR2 reads YYEKEE (reference sequence). This CDR3 reads CASSTRDRQRGYTF. The CDR3 region has the DNA TGTGCCAGCAGCACCCGGGACAGACAGCGGGGCTACACCTTC.

The genes are TRBV21-1 and TRBJ2-7; the table's D call TRBD1 went unverified against the DNA. TRBV21-1 is flagged as a pseudogene. The length of the CDR3 is 13 residues. CDR3 sequence reads: CASSRDRTYEQYF. For the CDR3, the DNA is TGTGCCAGCAGCAGGGACAGGACCTACGAGCAGTACTTC.

As for this clone: At one of its ends the junction is not consistent with the germline gene, which may arise from a read error. DNA for the CDR3: TGTGCTAGCAGCCTGGGCACCGGGGAGCTGTTTTTT. Its translation is CASSLGTGELFF. The V call is TRBV7-7, the J call TRBJ2-2; D is unresolved. Germline values: CDR1 SSHAT, CDR2 FNYEAQ (reference sequence). The CDR3 loop spans 12 amino acids.

The chain employs TRBV4-1 and TRBJ1-6, with 8 bases lining up with TRBD1. Trimming took 1 base from V and 5 from J; bases not matched to a gene: 4. This CDR3 has 16 residues. Germline values: CDR1 MGHRA, CDR2 YSYEKL. In DNA, the CDR3 is TGCGCCAGCAGCCAAGGGACAGGGTCTAATAATTCACCCCTCCACTTT. This encodes CASSQGTGSNNSPLHF.

The V gene is TRBV2, the J gene TRBJ2-1, with D perhaps TRBD1 or TRBD2 (5 bases each). V was shortened by 6 bases and J by 0 bases, with 12 bases between the two germline ends. The CDR3 length is 15 residues. Germline loops: CDR1 SNHLY, CDR2 FYNNEI. This CDR3 reads CASSLGRYSYNEQFF. The CDR3 DNA follows: TGTGCCAGCAGCCTGGGACGTTACTCCTACAATGAGCAGTTCTTC.

The genes are TRBV27 and TRBJ2-3; D gene unclear. Germline-derived CDR1 and CDR2 are MNHEY and SMNVEV (reference sequence). There are 11 residues in the CDR3. V lost 3 bases and J 10 bases, leaving 8 bases between the germline ends. CDR3 DNA: TGTGCCAGCAGTTTCGGCGGAGCGCAGTATTTT. It translates to CASSFGGAQYF.

Comment on this clone: An end of the junction does not agree with germline; a read error may underlie this. The chain carries TRBV20-1 and TRBJ2-7, with D tentatively TRBD2 (6 bases). The CDR3 length is 11 residues. Germline V CDR1 and CDR2: DFQATT, SNEGSKA (reference sequence). CDR3 sequence: CSARGSGTHQF. The DNA for the CDR3 is TGCAGTGCAAGAGGGTCCGGGACTCATCAGTTC.

The CDR3 DNA is TGTGCCAGCAGTCTCGAGGGGAGCATTCAGTACTTC. This sequence encodes CASSLEGSIQYF. J is TRBJ2-4 and V is TRBV5-4; D is possibly TRBD1 or TRBD2 (5 bases each). Germline values: CDR1 SGHNT, CDR2 YYREEE (reference sequence). Trimming stripped 5 bases from V and 9 bases from J, with 12 bases between. The CDR3 is 12 residues long.

This chain uses TRBV7-2 with TRBJ2-7; 7 bases fit TRBD1. V trimming: 5 bases; J trimming: 5 bases; junction bases outside the gene matches: 12. Germline CDR1 is SGHTA and CDR2 is FQGNSA. There are 15 residues in the CDR3. The CDR3: CASSPLGTDRNEQYF. CDR3 in DNA: TGTGCCAGCAGCCCCTTAGGGACAGACCGTAACGAGCAGTACTTC.

Worth noting for this clone: The same CDR3 arises from other DNA sequences in this sample as well. The chain has TRBV7-3 and TRBJ1-1; D unclear. CDR1 and CDR2 from the germline V gene are SGHTA and FQGTGA. V was shortened by 0 bases and J by 1 base, with 3 bases between the two germline ends. The CDR3 loop spans 13 amino acids. The DNA for the CDR3 is TGTGCCAGCAGCTTAACGGGGAACACTGAAGCTTTCTTT. Amino acid sequence: CASSLTGNTEAFF. Drawing the rest from reference TRBV7-3 and TRBJ1-1, the complete variable domain is GAGVSQTPSNKVTEKGKYVELRCDPISGHTALYWYRQSLGQGPEFLIYFQGTGAADDSGLPNDRFFAVRPEGSVSTLKIQRTERGDSAVYLCASSLTGNTEAFFGQGTRLTVV.

This sequence joins TRBV6-4 and TRBJ2-1, with a tentative D call TRBD2 (6 bases). Germline CDR1 and CDR2: MRHNA and SNTAGT. V dropped 2 bases and J dropped 7 bases, with 15 bases sitting between them. This CDR3 region has 15 residues. The DNA of the CDR3 is TGTGCCAGCAGTGACCCGGAGGGAGGTAAAAATGAGCAGTTCTTC. This sequence encodes CASSDPEGGKNEQFF.

This chain links TRBV5-4 with TRBJ2-5; 14 bases agree with TRBD2. The CDR3 runs to 15 residues. The ends lost 3 bases at V and 4 bases at J; junction bases unmatched: 2. CDR1 and CDR2 from the germline V gene are SGHNT and YYREEE (reference sequence). CDR3 DNA sequence: TGTGCCAGCAGCTCGGGACTAGCGGGGGTAGAGACCCAGTACTTC. This translates into CASSSGLAGVETQYF.

V gene TRBV19 combines with J gene TRBJ2-5; 8 bases line up with TRBD2. This CDR3 is built from 19 residues. Germline CDR1 is LNHDA and CDR2 is SQIVND (reference sequence). V lost 5 bases and J lost 2; bases outside the gene matches: 19. CDR3 nucleotides: TGTGCCAGTAGTCCACTCCGGCCGGGGGGGATCAGTGGGCAAGAGACCCAGTACTTC. Translating it yields CASSPLRPGGISGQETQYF.

The chain recombines TRBV6-5 with TRBJ1-1; no definite D call. The CDR3 has 14 residues. Deletions cut 6 bases from V and 0 bases from J, with 11 bases between. The germline V gene has CDR1 MNHEY and CDR2 SVGAGI. The CDR3 here is CASSQTFLNTEAFF. As DNA, the CDR3 is TGTGCCAGCAGCCAAACCTTCTTGAACACTGAAGCTTTCTTT.

The rearrangement links TRBV18 to TRBJ2-7; TRBD1 agrees at 9 bases. Germline trimming cut 5 bases from V and 1 base from J; bases unmatched to any gene: 6. The CDR3 loop spans 15 amino acids. The germline V gene has CDR1 KGHSH and CDR2 LQKENI. The CDR3 DNA sequence: TGTGCCAGCTCAGACAGGGGGAGGCAATCCTACGAGCAGTACTTC. It translates to CASSDRGRQSYEQYF.

V gene TRBV2 combines with J gene TRBJ2-3, with 7 bases that match TRBD2. Germline trimming cut 2 bases from V and 4 bases from J; bases unmatched to any gene: 6. CDR1 is SNHLY, CDR2 FYNNEI, per germline. There are 15 residues in the CDR3. The CDR3 here is CASSETGGRADTQYF. CDR3 bases: TGTGCCAGCAGTGAAACGGGGGGAAGGGCAGATACGCAGTATTTT.

This chain joins TRBV7-2 and TRBJ1-2; D gene unclear. Germline values: CDR1 SGHTA, CDR2 FQGNSA. This CDR3 contains 12 residues. Trimming stripped 6 bases from V and 3 bases from J, with 8 bases between. Written as DNA, the CDR3 is TGTGCCAGCAGAGGCTGGGACTATGGCTACACCTTC. Its protein product is CASRGWDYGYTF. Drawing the rest from reference TRBV7-2 and TRBJ1-2, the complete variable domain is GAGVSQSPSNKVTEKGKDVELRCDPISGHTALYWYRQSLGQGLEFLIYFQGNSAPDKSGLPSDRFSAERTGGSVSTLTIQRTQQEDSAVYLCASRGWDYGYTFGSGTRLTVV.